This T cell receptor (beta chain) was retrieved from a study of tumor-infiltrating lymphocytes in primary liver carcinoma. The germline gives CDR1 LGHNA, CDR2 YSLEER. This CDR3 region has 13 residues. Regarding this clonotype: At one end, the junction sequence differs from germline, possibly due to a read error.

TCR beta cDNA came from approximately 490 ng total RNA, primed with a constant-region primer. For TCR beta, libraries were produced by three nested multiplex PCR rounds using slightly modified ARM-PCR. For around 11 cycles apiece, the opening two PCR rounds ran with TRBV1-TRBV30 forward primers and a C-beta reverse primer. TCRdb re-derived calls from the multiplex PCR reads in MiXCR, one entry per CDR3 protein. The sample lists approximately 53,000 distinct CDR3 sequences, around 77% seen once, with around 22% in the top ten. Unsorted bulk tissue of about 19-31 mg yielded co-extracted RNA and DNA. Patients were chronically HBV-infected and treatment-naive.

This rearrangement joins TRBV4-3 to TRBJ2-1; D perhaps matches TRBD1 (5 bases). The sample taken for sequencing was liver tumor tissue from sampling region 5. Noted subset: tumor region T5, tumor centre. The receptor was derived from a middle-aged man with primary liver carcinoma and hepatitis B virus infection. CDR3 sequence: CSSSQYTGHPQFF. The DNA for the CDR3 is TGCTCCAGCAGCCAATATACAGGACATCCGCAGTTCTTC.